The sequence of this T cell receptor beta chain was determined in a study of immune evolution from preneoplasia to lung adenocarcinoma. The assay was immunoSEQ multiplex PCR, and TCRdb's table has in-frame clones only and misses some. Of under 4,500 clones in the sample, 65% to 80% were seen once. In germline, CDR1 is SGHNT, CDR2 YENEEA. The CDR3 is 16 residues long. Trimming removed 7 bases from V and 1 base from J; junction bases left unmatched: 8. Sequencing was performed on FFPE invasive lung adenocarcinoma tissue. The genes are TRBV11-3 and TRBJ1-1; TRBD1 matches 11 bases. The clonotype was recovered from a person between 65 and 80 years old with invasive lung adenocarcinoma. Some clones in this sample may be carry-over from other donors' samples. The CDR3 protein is CASTRTGGRRNTEAFF. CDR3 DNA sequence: TGTGCCAGCACCCGGACAGGGGGCCGTAGGAACACTGAAGCTTTCTTT.